The text below deals with one T cell receptor beta chain. Its antigen is unknown. Using immunoSEQ multiplex PCR, the repertoire was profiled, and TCRdb retains in-frame clones only, with some absent. The table lists 11,000 to 15,000 clones, over 60% of them singletons, with around 26% in the top ten. This sample was included in a study of vaccination effects on CD4 cells after COVID-19. Within the ViraFEST assay, antigen-specific CD4+ T cells underwent expansion with viral peptide pools prior to sequencing. Cells that had been cultured for roughly ten days were the source of isolated CD4+ T cells. Confirmation by PCR established that the person had SARS-CoV-2 infection between March and December 2020. Participants completed two doses of the BNT162b2 or mRNA-1273 vaccine. Germline V CDR1 and CDR2: DFQATT, SNEGSKA (reference sequence). There are 10 residues in the CDR3. The V end lost 5 bases, the J end lost 5 bases, and 6 bases lay between the germline ends.

The TCR sequence derives from a human donor who had a prior SARS-CoV-2 infection. The source material was CD4+ T cells from PBMCs cultured with HCoV-NL63 spike peptides, sampled after COVID-19 vaccination. The chain uses TRBV20-1 and TRBJ2-5, with D uncertain. CDR3 nucleotides: TGCAGTGCTGCCTGGGAGACCCAGTACTTC. It specifies CSAAWETQYF.